Below, 18 T cell receptor beta chains from the same sample are listed, as sequenced in a study of T cell changes during pregnancy in multiple sclerosis. Profiling relied on immunoSEQ multiplex PCR, and the TCRdb table lists in-frame clones only, not all of them. The table records some 40,000 clones, less than 95% of them present only once. Source: CD4+ T cells from peripheral blood mononuclear cells, taken in the second trimester of pregnancy. These receptors originate from a female donor with multiple sclerosis, enrolled in a pregnancy study.

The count of this clone is one. CDR3 region: CASSFDTEAFF. The CDR3 DNA follows: TGTGCCAGCAGTTTCGACACTGAAGCTTTCTTT. This sequence joins TRBV27 and TRBJ1-1; D gene uncertain. Per germline, CDR1 MNHEY and CDR2 SMNVEV (reference sequence). This CDR3 region has 11 residues. The ends were cut back, 3 bases at V and 3 bases at J, with 2 bases in the middle.

The genes are TRBV11-2 and TRBJ1-6; 8 positions agree with TRBD1. The CDR3 contains 14 residues. The V and J ends lost 1 base and 10 bases, in that order; junction bases with no gene match: 3. Germline-derived CDR1 and CDR2 are SGHAT and FQNNGV. The CDR3 bases are TGTGCCAGCAGCTTAGGGACAGGGAGCTCACCCCTCCACTTT. Translated, it gives CASSLGTGSSPLHF.

This rearrangement joins TRBV12-5 to TRBJ1-2; a weak D match, TRBD1 (5 bases). CDR1 is LGHNT, CDR2 FRNRAP, per germline. The germline V and J ends were trimmed by 0 bases and 2 bases, with 10 bases remaining between them. The CDR3 totals 15 residues. DNA for the CDR3: TGTGCTAGTGGTTTGGTCCCCCGGGGGAACTATGGCTACACCTTC. This sequence encodes CASGLVPRGNYGYTF.

The chain links TRBV7-2 to TRBJ1-2; D is possibly TRBD1 (6 bases). The V end was cut by 1 base, the J end by 0 bases, with 18 bases between. The CDR3 runs 18 residues. Germline V gene data show CDR1 as SGHTA and CDR2 as FQGNSA. In nucleotides, the CDR3 is TGTGCCAGCAGCTTAGTCGCCCAGGGGCCCAAAGCTAACTATGGCTACACCTTC. This codes for CASSLVAQGPKANYGYTF.

This clone was counted a single time. The rearrangement joins TRBV18 to TRBJ2-5; D ambiguous. The CDR3 spans 15 residues. Trimming took off 6 bases at V and 1 base at J, with 15 bases between the two ends. Germline V gene data show CDR1 as KGHSH and CDR2 as LQKENI. CDR3 amino acids: CASSLQQSPQETQYF. The CDR3 DNA follows: TGTGCCAGCTCGCTACAGCAATCCCCCCAAGAGACCCAGTACTTC. The entire variable domain, with the rest obtained from reference TRBV18 and TRBJ2-5, is as follows: NAGVMQNPRHLVRRRGQEARLRCSPMKGHSHVYWYRQLPEEGLKFMVYLQKENIIDESGMPKERFSAEFPKEGPSILRIQQVVRGDSAAYFCASSLQQSPQETQYFGPGTRLLVL.

The V gene is TRBV27, the J gene TRBJ2-7, with 9 bases matching TRBD2. The CDR3 spans 19 residues. The J segment lost 3 bases and the V segment lost 3 bases, leaving 18 bases of the junction unmatched. Germline loops: CDR1 MNHEY, CDR2 SMNVEV (reference sequence). The CDR3 bases are TGTGCCAGCAGTTTCTCCCGGGGTAGCGGGAGATTCCAACGCTACGAGCAGTACTTC. This codes for CASSFSRGSGRFQRYEQYF.

This clone was recorded only once. This sequence joins TRBV29-1 and TRBJ1-2; D not resolved. The CDR3 covers 12 residues. Germline V lookup: CDR1 SQVTM, CDR2 ANQGSEA. The CDR3 region is CSELTGNYGYTF. CDR3 in DNA: TGCAGTGAACTAACCGGGAACTATGGCTACACCTTC.

The CDR3 sequence: CASSEWLAGANTGELFF. DNA for the CDR3: TGTGCCAGCAGTGAATGGTTAGCGGGGGCGAACACCGGGGAGCTGTTTTTT. The J gene is TRBJ2-2, the V gene TRBV2; TRBD2 matches at 9 bases. The CDR3 is made up of 17 amino acids. Per germline, CDR1 SNHLY and CDR2 FYNNEI. V shed 2 bases and J 0 bases; nucleotides not matched to a gene: 4.

The CDR3 sequence is CASKTRAADTQYF. The CDR3, as DNA: TGTGCCAGCAAAACCAGGGCAGCAGATACGCAGTATTTT. V usage is TRBV2 and J usage is TRBJ2-3, with D maybe TRBD1 (5 bases). The CDR3 runs 13 residues. Germline assignment: CDR1 SNHLY and CDR2 FYNNEI. The V end lost 7 bases, the J end lost 4 bases, and 12 bases lay between the germline ends.

V gene TRBV29-1 combines with J gene TRBJ2-1; D perhaps matches TRBD1 (6 bases). With 2 bases removed from V and 3 bases from J, the gap between germline ends came to 14 bases. The CDR3 is made up of 15 amino acids. Per the germline V gene, CDR1 is SQVTM and CDR2 is ANQGSEA. The CDR3 nucleotides read TGCAGCGTTGAAAGCCTCGACAGGTTCTACAATGAGCAGTTCTTC. This codes for CSVESLDRFYNEQFF.

The chain combines TRBV19 with TRBJ2-5; D is perhaps TRBD2 (6 bases). V was cut by 6 bases and J by 5 bases, with 16 bases left in between. CDR1 is LNHDA, CDR2 SQIVND, per germline (reference sequence). The CDR3 contains 14 residues. The CDR3 here is CASSGSGFPETQYF. The CDR3 bases are TGTGCCAGTAGCGGGAGCGGGTTTCCGGAGACCCAGTACTTC.

The chain couples TRBV7-9 to TRBJ2-3; D is perhaps TRBD2 (5 bases). Germline assignment: CDR1 SEHNR and CDR2 FQNEAQ (reference sequence). V was trimmed by 6 bases and J by 8 bases, leaving 12 bases between them. The CDR3 contains 12 residues. The CDR3 spells CASSGSEATQYF. Written as DNA, the CDR3 is TGTGCCAGCAGTGGATCGGAGGCTACGCAGTATTTT.

This clone showed up just once. The gene calls are TRBV18 and TRBJ2-1; 9 positions agree with TRBD1. CDR3 length: 13 amino acids. J lost 8 bases, V lost 6 bases, and 5 bases had no gene match. Germline assignment: CDR1 KGHSH and CDR2 LQKENI. CDR3 sequence (DNA): TGTGCCAGCTCCCAGACAGGGGGATATGAGCAGTTCTTC. Translated, it gives CASSQTGGYEQFF.

The chain couples TRBV5-1 to TRBJ1-2; TRBD1 matches at 7 bases. J lost 5 bases, V lost 4 bases, and 11 bases had no gene match. This CDR3 is built from 15 residues. The germline gives CDR1 SGHRS, CDR2 YFSETQ. CDR3 nucleotide sequence: TGCGCCAGCAGCCCTGCCGGGACAGCGACTTATGGCTACACCTTC. Protein sequence: CASSPAGTATYGYTF.

The rearrangement joins TRBV19 to TRBJ1-5; maybe TRBD1 (6 bases). Trimming stripped 3 bases from V and 1 base from J, with 10 bases between. The CDR3 totals 15 residues. CDR1 is LNHDA, CDR2 SQIVND, per germline (reference sequence). CDR3 sequence (DNA): TGTGCCAGTAGTATGACAGGCCGCAGCAATCAGCCCCAGCATTTT. It specifies CASSMTGRSNQPQHF.

The V call is TRBV29-1, the J call TRBJ2-1, with 8 positions matching TRBD2. The germline gives CDR1 SQVTM, CDR2 ANQGSEA. The CDR3 sequence is 14 residues long. V dropped 4 bases and J dropped 4; count of bases not matched to a gene: 6. Here the CDR3 DNA reads TGCAGCGTTGTGGGACTAGAAGGTTACAATGAGCAGTTCTTC. Translating gives CSVVGLEGYNEQFF.

The V gene is TRBV9, the J gene TRBJ1-2; 8 positions agree with TRBD1. CDR1 is SGDLS, CDR2 YYNGEE, per germline. The CDR3 totals 15 residues. With 4 bases clipped from V and 4 bases from J, the junction kept 9 bases outside the gene matches. CDR3 in amino acids: CASSPLVTGVYGYTF. The CDR3 bases are TGTGCCAGCAGCCCCCTAGTGACAGGGGTCTATGGCTACACCTTC.

V gene TRBV2 combines with J gene TRBJ2-7; 11 positions match TRBD2. The CDR3 covers 14 residues. V trimming: 5 bases; J trimming: 3 bases; junction bases outside the gene matches: 3. Germline CDR1 is SNHLY and CDR2 is FYNNEI. CDR3 loop: CASSRTSGFYEQYF. The CDR3 DNA follows: TGTGCCAGCAGTAGGACTAGCGGGTTCTACGAGCAGTACTTC. Looking up the rest from reference TRBV2 and TRBJ2-7 gives the full variable domain: EPEVTQTPSHQVTQMGQEVILRCVPISNHLYFYWYRQILGQKVEFLVSFYNNEISEKSEIFDDQFSVERPDGSNFTLKIRSTKLEDSAMYFCASSRTSGFYEQYFGPGTRLTVT.